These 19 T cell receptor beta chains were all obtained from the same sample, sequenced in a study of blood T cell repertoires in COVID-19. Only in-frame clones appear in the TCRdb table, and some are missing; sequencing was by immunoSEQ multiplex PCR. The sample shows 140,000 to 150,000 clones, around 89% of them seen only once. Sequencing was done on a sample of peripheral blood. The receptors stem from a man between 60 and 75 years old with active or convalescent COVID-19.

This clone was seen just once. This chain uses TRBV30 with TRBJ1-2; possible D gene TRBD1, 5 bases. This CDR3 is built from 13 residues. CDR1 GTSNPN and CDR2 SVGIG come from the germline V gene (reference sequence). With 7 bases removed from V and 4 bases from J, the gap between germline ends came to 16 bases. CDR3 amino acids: CASTRGGSYGYTF. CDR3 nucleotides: TGTGCCTCCACCCGGGGGGGATCCTATGGCTACACCTTC.

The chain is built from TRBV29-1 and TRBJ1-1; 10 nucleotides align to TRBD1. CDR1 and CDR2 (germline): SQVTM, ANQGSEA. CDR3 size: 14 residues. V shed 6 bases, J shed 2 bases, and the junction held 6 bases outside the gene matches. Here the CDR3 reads CSVPTGGYNTEAFF. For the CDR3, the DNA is TGCAGCGTACCGACAGGGGGCTATAACACTGAAGCTTTCTTT.

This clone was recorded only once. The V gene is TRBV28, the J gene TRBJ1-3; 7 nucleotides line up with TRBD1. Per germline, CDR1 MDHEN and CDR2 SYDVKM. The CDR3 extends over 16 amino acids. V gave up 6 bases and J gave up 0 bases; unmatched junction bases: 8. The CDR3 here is CASSQQGDPSGNTIYF. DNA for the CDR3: TGTGCCAGCAGCCAGCAGGGGGATCCCTCTGGAAACACCATATATTTT.

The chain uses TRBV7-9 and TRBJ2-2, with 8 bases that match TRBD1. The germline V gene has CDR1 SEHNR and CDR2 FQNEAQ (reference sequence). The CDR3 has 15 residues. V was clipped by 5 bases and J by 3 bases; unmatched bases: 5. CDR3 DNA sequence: TGTGCCAGCAGCCGACAGGGGCGCGACACCGGGGAGCTGTTTTTT. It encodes CASSRQGRDTGELFF. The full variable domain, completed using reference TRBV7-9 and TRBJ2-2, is DTGVSQNPRHKITKRGQNVTFRCDPISEHNRLYWYRQTLGQGPEFLTYFQNEAQLEKSRLLSDRFSAERPKGSFSTLEIQRTEQGDSAMYLCASSRQGRDTGELFFGEGSRLTVL.

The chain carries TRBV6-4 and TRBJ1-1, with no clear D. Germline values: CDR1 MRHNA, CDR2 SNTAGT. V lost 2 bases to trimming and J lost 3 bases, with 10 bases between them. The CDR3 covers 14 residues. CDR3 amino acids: CASSDGPGDTEAFF. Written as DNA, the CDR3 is TGTGCCAGCAGTGACGGCCCCGGGGACACTGAAGCTTTCTTT.

CDR3 bases: TGTGCCAGCAGTTACACGACAGGGGGCGCGGAAGCTTTCTTT. Protein: CASSYTTGGAEAFF. The chain carries TRBV6-5 and TRBJ1-1; TRBD1 aligns across 10 bases. The CDR3 covers 14 residues. Germline-derived CDR1 and CDR2 are MNHEY and SVGAGI. V shed 2 bases and J 8 bases; nucleotides not matched to a gene: 5.

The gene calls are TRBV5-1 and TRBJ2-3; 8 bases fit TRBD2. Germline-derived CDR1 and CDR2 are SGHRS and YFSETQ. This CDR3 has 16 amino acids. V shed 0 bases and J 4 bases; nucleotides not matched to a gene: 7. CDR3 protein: CASSLEGLGGSDTQYF. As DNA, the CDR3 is TGCGCCAGCAGCTTGGAGGGACTAGGAGGATCAGATACGCAGTATTTT.

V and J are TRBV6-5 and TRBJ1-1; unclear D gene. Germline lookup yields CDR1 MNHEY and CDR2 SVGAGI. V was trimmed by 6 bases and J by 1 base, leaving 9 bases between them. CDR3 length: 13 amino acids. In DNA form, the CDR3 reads TGTGCCAGCAGCACTCGGTCGAACACTGAAGCTTTCTTT. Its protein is CASSTRSNTEAFF.

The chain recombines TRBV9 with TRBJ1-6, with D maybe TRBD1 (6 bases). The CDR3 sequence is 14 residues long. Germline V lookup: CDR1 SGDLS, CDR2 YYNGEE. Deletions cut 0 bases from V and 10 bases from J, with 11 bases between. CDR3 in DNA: TGTGCCAGCAGCGTAGGGTCAGGGGTCTCACCCCTCCACTTT. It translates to CASSVGSGVSPLHF.

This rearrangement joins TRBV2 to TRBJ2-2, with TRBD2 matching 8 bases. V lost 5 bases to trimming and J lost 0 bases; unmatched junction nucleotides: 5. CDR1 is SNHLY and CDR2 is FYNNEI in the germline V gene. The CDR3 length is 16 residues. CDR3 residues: CASSKDGGANTGELFF. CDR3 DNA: TGTGCCAGCAGTAAGGACGGGGGGGCGAACACCGGGGAGCTGTTTTTT.

CDR3 sequence: CASSQAGRTEAFF. DNA of the CDR3: TGTGCCAGCAGCCAAGCAGGGCGCACTGAAGCTTTCTTT. The V gene is TRBV3-1 (or the pseudogene TRBV3-2), the J gene TRBJ1-1; D is perhaps TRBD1 (5 bases). The V gene's germline CDR1 is LGHDT and CDR2 YNNKEL (reference sequence). The CDR3 consists of 13 residues. V lost 1 base and J 4 bases, leaving 7 bases between the germline ends.

Here the CDR3 DNA reads TGTGCCAGCACCAAGAACACCGGGGAGCTGTTTTTT. This sequence encodes CASTKNTGELFF. V gene TRBV5-6 combines with J gene TRBJ2-2; no clear D. The CDR3 contains 12 residues. Germline V gene lookup returns CDR1 SGHDT and CDR2 YYEEEE. V lost 6 bases, J lost 1 base, and 4 bases lay in between.

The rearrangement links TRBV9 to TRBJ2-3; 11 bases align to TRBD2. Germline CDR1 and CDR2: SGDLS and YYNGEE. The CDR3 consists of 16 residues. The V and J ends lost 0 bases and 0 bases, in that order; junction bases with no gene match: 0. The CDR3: CASSVGTSGSTDTQYF. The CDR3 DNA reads TGTGCCAGCAGCGTAGGGACTAGCGGGAGCACAGATACGCAGTATTTT.

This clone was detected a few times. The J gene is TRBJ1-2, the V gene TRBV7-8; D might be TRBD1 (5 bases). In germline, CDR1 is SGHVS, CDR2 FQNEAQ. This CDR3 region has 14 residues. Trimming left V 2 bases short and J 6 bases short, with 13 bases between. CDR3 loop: CASSLFSGSNGYTF. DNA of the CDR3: TGTGCCAGCAGCTTATTTTCAGGGTCAAATGGCTACACCTTC.

The CDR3 sequence: CASSFPQGGSPLHF. The CDR3, as DNA: TGTGCCAGCAGCTTTCCACAGGGGGGTTCACCCCTCCACTTT. The chain has TRBV7-6 and TRBJ1-6; 8 bases fit TRBD1. This CDR3 is 14 amino acids long. CDR1 and CDR2 from the germline V gene are SGHVS and FNYEAQ. Unmatched junction bases numbered 4, after V lost 3 bases and J lost 9 bases.

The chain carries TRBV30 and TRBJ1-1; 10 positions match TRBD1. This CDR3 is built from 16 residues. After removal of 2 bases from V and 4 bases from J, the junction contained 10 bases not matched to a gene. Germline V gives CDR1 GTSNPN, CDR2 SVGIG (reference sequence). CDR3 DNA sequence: TGTGCCTGGAGTCCCATAAGGGGACAGGGGCTCACTGAAGCTTTCTTT. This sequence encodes CAWSPIRGQGLTEAFF.

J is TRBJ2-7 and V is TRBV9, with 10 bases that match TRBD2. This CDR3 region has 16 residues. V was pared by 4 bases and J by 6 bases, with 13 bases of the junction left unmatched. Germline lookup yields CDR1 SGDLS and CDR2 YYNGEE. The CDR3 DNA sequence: TGTGCCAGCAGCCCCCAGATAGCGGGAGGAATTCTCGAGCAGTACTTC. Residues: CASSPQIAGGILEQYF.

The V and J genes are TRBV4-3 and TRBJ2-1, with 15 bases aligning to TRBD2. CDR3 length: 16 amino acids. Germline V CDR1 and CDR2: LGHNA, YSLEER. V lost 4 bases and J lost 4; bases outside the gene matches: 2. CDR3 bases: TGCGCCAGCAGCCTGGGACTAGCGGGGGGATACAATGAGCAGTTCTTC. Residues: CASSLGLAGGYNEQFF.

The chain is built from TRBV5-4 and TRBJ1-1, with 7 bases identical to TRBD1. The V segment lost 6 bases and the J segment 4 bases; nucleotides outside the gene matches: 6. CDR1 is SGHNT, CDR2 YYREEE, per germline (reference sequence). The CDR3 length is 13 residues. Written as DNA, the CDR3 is TGTGCCAGCACCCTGACAGGGTTCACTGAAGCTTTCTTT. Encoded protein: CASTLTGFTEAFF.